This TCR beta chain was identified during a study of blood T cell repertoires in COVID-19 (dated by TCRdb to the early 2020s). For the study in its entirety: Collaborator samples came from the United States, Italy and Spain and covered acute and convalescent phases of COVID-19. The repertoires were made available in a free public database intended to serve as a resource for research on the immune response to SARS-CoV-2. The material from the prospective study consisted of cDNA or gDNA derived from T cells, B-cell-depleted T cells, or PBMCs. The samples were drawn from the first 160 participants of the ongoing ImmuneRACE study and from 950 to 1,500 subjects provided by 6 global collaborators. HLA class I and class II types, where available, came from metadata supplied by the sample provider rather than from assay-based typing. Subjects who had been exposed to COVID-19, were actively infected with it, or had recovered from it provided the deeply sampled blood TCRbeta repertoires that made up the dataset. A de-identified subject ID, COVID-19 status, age in years and sex were almost always included in the sample metadata.

The study at large found these results: Clinical and demographic metadata were provided uncurated, with the amount varying by source and participant.

In the prospective study, participants were roughly 18 to 90 years old, resided in about two dozen geographic areas of the United States, and were enrolled through a virtual design. In the prospective study, participants were assigned to cohorts based on the clinical history participants reported in a screening survey and a study questionnaire. Recovered participants in ImmuneRACE Cohort 3 were defined by two consecutive negative NP/OP PCR tests, clearance by a healthcare professional, or resolution of symptoms. In the prospective study, mobile phlebotomists collected whole blood, serum and a nasopharyngeal or oropharyngeal swab from each participant. Additional blood draws and questionnaires over a 2-month period could optionally be provided by prospective study participants. Blood samples from the prospective study were shipped frozen or at room temperature prior to DNA extraction. As for this clone: No cognate antigen has been identified for it. Base qualities are not provided; no much larger clone lies one nucleotide away.

Trimming removed 4 bases from V and 7 bases from J; the gene matches leave 11 bases unexplained. CDR1 and CDR2, per the germline V gene, are LGHNA and YNFKEQ. The CDR3 starts with the cysteine, ends with the phenylalanine, and has 15 residues. Left in the record is the CDR3 DNA by itself, 45 bases read in frame from the first base. The immunoSEQ Assay, a bias-controlled multiplex PCR, was used to amplify TCRbeta CDR3 regions from genomic DNA. In the source study's methods: Within the assay, amplification of reference gene primers was used to estimate how many nucleated cells each sample contained. To quantify the absolute abundance of each unique TCRbeta CDR3 rearrangement, sequence reads were collapsed and filtered. Productive Simpson clonality was computed per sample as the square root of Simpson's diversity index over productive rearrangements. This is the immuneACCESS table as TCRdb keeps it, with only in-frame sequences that have V and J called. A part of the clones is gone; compared with another copy, unresolved V genes explain less than half, and the rest is unexplained. That table furnishes V, J and clone size, whereas the DNA furnished D and trimming. The sample table lists under 150,000 clones, less than 90% of them with a count of one. Less than 2.5% of the sample belongs to the ten largest clones.

The chain is made from TRBV4-2 and TRBJ1-2, and TRBD1 matches 8 of the central bases. This TCR derives from a woman aged 50 to 60 who had recovered from COVID-19. Source material: PBMCs or T cells enriched from blood (not recorded which). The bases are TGTGCCAGCAGCCCAAACCTAGAACAGGGGGTTGGCTACACCTTC. It specifies CASSPNLEQGVGYTF.